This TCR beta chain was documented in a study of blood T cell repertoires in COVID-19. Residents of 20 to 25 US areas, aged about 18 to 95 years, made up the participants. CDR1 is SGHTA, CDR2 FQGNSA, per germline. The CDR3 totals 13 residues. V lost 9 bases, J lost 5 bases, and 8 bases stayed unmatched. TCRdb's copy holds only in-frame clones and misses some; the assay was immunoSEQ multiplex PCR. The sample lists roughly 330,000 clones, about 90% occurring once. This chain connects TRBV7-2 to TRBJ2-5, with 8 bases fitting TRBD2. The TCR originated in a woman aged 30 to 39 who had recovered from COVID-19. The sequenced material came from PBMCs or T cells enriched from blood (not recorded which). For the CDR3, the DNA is TGTGCCAGTTCACGGGGGGGCCGGGAGACCCAGTACTTC. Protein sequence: CASSRGGRETQYF.